Shown below are 8 T cell receptor beta chains from a single sample sequenced in a study of blood T cells in healthy people across ages (dated by TCRdb to between 2015 and 2016). Library construction relied on 5' RACE. TCRdb shows the sequencer as Illumina HiSeq 2500. The second PCR ran for roughly 7 to 12 cycles and used a J-beta primer mix along with a sample-barcoded 5' primer. Clones were called with MiXCR by TCRdb after fastp trimmed the public reads at Q25, and only in-frame beta chains were retained. Each record represents a unique CDR3 protein, reported with the most common genes and DNA among its rows. The sample profile shows some 1.4 million distinct CDR3 sequences; about 43% of them were found once. Approximately 7.9% of the sample is in the top ten clones. Sequencing was done on a sample of blood. The receptors derive from a woman aged 18-29 years in good health.

The CDR3 loop is CASSQDPGKVTEAFF. The CDR3 DNA sequence: TGTGCCAGCAGCCAAGATCCGGGAAAGGTCACTGAAGCTTTCTTT. The rearrangement links TRBV4-2 to TRBJ1-1, with D hard to call. Germline V lookup: CDR1 LGHNA, CDR2 YNFKEQ. Trimming removed 0 bases from V and 4 bases from J, with 12 bases in between. There are 15 residues in the CDR3.

The chain couples TRBV6-1 to TRBJ2-7, with a weak D call TRBD2 (5 bases). CDR1 is MNHNS, CDR2 SASEGT, per germline. This CDR3 has 13 amino acids. V lost 6 bases and J lost 5, with 14 bases in between. CDR3: CASSGEYIDEQYF. The DNA for the CDR3 is TGTGCCAGCAGCGGGGAGTATATTGACGAGCAGTACTTC.

This clonotype was recorded a few times. V and J are TRBV4-1 and TRBJ2-2, with 7 bases identical to TRBD2. Losses at the gene ends were 1 base for V and 5 bases for J; bases not matched to a gene: 7. The germline CDR1 and CDR2 sequences are MGHRA and YSYEKL. The CDR3 length is 16 residues. DNA for the CDR3: TGCGCCAGCAGCCAAGGGGGCGGGAGTAAGACCGGGGAGCTGTTTTTT. Amino acid sequence: CASSQGGGSKTGELFF.

The chain joins TRBV12-5 to TRBJ2-1; D unresolved. Germline V gene lookup returns CDR1 LGHNT and CDR2 FRNRAP. V lost 0 bases to trimming and J lost 7 bases, with 16 bases between them. The CDR3 contains 16 residues. In DNA form, the CDR3 reads TGTGCTAGTGGTTTGGTATTAACCCCCGAAGCTAATGAGCAGTTCTTC. Protein: CASGLVLTPEANEQFF.

V and J are TRBV5-1 and TRBJ2-3; possible D gene TRBD2, 6 bases. Trimming cost V 6 bases and J 2 bases, with 19 bases left between them. The CDR3 is made up of 16 amino acids. Looked up from germline, CDR1 is SGHRS and CDR2 is YFSETQ. The CDR3 loop is CASKEGLGPSTDTQYF. CDR3 sequence (DNA): TGCGCCAGCAAGGAGGGCCTGGGGCCTTCCACAGATACGCAGTATTTT.

This chain uses TRBV4-1 with TRBJ1-6; D remains ambiguous. The CDR3 has 13 residues. V lost 0 bases and J 10 bases, leaving 7 bases between the germline ends. Germline V gives CDR1 MGHRA, CDR2 YSYEKL. CDR3 DNA sequence: TGCGCCAGCAGCCAAGAACCGGAGTCACCCCTCCACTTT. Encoded protein: CASSQEPESPLHF.

A word on this clonotype: The junction differs from germline at one of its ends, possibly a read error. The V gene is TRBV7-2, the J gene TRBJ1-1, with TRBD1 matching 8 bases. CDR3 length: 16 amino acids. Germline V gives CDR1 SGHTA, CDR2 FQGNSA. The CDR3 is CASSLALTGVGTGAFF. As DNA, the CDR3 is TGTGCCAGCAGCTTAGCCTTGACAGGGGTGGGCACTGGAGCTTTCTTT. The whole variable domain, remainder taken from reference TRBV7-2 and TRBJ1-1, is GAGVSQSPSNKVTEKGKDVELRCDPISGHTALYWYRQSLGQGLEFLIYFQGNSAPDKSGLPSDRFSAERTGGSVSTLTIQRTQQEDSAVYLCASSLALTGVGTGAFFGQGTRLTVV.

At least ten counts were recorded for this clonotype. V is TRBV27 and J is TRBJ2-5; D not resolved. The CDR3 is 13 amino acids. From germline, CDR1 is MNHEY and CDR2 SMNVEV (reference sequence). The germline V and J ends were trimmed by 3 bases and 11 bases, with 16 bases remaining between them. The CDR3 sequence: CASSFRLLNEQYF. CDR3 bases: TGTGCCAGCAGTTTTAGACTTTTAAATGAGCAGTACTTC.